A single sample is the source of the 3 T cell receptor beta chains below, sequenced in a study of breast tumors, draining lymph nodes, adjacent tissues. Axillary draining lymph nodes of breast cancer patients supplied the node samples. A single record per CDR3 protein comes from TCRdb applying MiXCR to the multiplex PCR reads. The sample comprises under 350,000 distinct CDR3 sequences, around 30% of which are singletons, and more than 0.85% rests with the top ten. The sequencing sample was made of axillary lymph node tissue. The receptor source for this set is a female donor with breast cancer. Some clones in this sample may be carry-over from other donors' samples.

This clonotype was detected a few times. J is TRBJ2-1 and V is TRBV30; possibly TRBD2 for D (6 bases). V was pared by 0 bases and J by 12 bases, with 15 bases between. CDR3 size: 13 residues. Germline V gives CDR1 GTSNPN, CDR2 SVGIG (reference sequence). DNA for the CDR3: TGTGCCTGGAGTGTACGCAAGGGAGGAGTGCAGTTCTTC. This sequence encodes CAWSVRKGGVQFF.

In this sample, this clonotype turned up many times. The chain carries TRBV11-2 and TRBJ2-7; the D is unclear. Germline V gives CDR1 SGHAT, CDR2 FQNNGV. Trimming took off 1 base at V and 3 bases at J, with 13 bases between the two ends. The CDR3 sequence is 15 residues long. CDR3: CASSLAASQVYEQYF. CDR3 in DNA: TGTGCCAGCAGCTTAGCCGCTAGTCAGGTCTACGAGCAGTACTTC.

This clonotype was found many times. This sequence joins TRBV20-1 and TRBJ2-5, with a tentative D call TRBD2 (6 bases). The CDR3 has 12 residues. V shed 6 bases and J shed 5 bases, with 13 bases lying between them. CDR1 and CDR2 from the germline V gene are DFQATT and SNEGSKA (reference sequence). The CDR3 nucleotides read TGCAGTGCCACGGAGGGCCCGGAGACCCAGTACTTC. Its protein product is CSATEGPETQYF.